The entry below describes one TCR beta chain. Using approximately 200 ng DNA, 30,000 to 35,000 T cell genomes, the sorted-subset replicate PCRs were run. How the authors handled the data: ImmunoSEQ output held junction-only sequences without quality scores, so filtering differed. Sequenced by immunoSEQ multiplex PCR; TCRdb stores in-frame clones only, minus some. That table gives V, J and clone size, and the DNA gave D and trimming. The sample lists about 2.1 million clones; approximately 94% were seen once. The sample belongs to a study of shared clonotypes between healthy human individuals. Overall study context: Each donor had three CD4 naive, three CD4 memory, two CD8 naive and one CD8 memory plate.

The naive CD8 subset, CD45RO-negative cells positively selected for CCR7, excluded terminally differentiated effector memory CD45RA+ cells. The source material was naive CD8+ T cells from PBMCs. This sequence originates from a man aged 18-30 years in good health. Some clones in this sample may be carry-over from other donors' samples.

The CDR3 DNA follows: TGTGCCAGTAGCCCGAGTCAGGGTATCTACGAGCAGTACTTC. The encoded protein is CASSPSQGIYEQYF. The rearrangement links TRBV19 to TRBJ2-7, with D possibly being TRBD1 (5 bases). Germline CDR1 is LNHDA and CDR2 is SQIVND (reference sequence). The CDR3 has 14 residues. V shed 6 bases and J shed 3 bases, with 15 bases lying between them. Based on the CDR3 plus reference TRBV19 and TRBJ2-7, the full variable domain is DGGITQSPKYLFRKEGQNVTLSCEQNLNHDAMYWYRQDPGQGLRLIYYSQIVNDFQKGDIAEGYSVSREKKESFPLTVTSAQKNPTAFYLCASSPSQGIYEQYFGPGTRLTVT.